This entry is about one TCR beta chain. The entry originates in a study of blood T cell repertoires in COVID-19. Trimming removed 0 bases from V and 5 bases from J; junction bases left unmatched: 8. The CDR3 contains 15 residues. Germline V gene sequence: CDR1 SGHRS, CDR2 YFSETQ. Original processing notes: The assay estimated nucleated cells by amplifying reference gene primers. Produced via immunoSEQ multiplex PCR; TCRdb's table is partial and in-frame only. V, J and clone size derive from that table, while D and trimming were established from the DNA sequence. This table holds over 110,000 clones, nearly 90% found once.

Sequencing was done on a sample of peripheral blood. The source is a man between 65 and 85 years old with acute or convalescent COVID-19. V and J are TRBV5-1 and TRBJ2-7; 7 nucleotides align to TRBD2. The CDR3 loop is CASSLVAGREHEQYF. The CDR3 DNA is TGCGCCAGCAGCTTGGTTGCAGGGAGGGAACACGAGCAGTACTTC.